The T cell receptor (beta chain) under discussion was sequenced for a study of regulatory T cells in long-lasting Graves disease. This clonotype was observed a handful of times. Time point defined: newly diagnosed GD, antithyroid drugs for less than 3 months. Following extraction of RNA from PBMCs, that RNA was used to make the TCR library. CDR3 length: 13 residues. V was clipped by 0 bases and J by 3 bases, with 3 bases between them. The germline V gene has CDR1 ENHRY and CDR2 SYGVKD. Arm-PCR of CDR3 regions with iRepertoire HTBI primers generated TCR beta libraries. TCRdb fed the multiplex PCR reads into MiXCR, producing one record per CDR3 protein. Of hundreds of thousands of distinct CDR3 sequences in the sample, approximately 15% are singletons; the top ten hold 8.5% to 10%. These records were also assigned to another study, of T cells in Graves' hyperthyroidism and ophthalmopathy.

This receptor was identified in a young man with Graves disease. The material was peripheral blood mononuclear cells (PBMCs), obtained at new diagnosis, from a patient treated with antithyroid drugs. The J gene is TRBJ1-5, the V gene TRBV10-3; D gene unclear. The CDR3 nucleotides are TGTGCCATCAGTGAGTCTGACAATCAGCCCCAGCATTTT. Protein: CAISESDNQPQHF.